This T cell receptor (beta chain) was identified during a study of vaccination and CD4 T cells after COVID-19. Looking at the study overall: Post-vaccination samples were procured at a median of roughly 70 days following dose two (range 14 to 241).

The treatment: approximately 11-day PBMC culture with coronavirus spike peptide pools or control peptides (ViraFEST assay). Fresh IL-2 medium replaced half the culture medium on days 3 and 7. This clonotype showed up just a few times. What it binds is not known. An Oncomine TCR Beta short-read assay was used to sequence the DNA from cultured CD4+ T cells. Genomic DNA was isolated from CD4+ T cells that had been cultured. TCRdb called the PCR reads again in MiXCR, with one record for every CDR3 protein. This repertoire shows 9,500 to 15,000 distinct CDR3 sequences, 50% found once; its top ten account for roughly 30%. The sequence was obtained from a human donor who had recovered from COVID-19. The sample comprised CD4+ T cells from blood, cultured in vitro.

The CDR3 DNA reads TGTGCCAGCAGTTCTGGACAGGGGGCGGCCGGGGCCAACGTCCTGACTTTC. Its translation: CASSSGQGAAGANVLTF. V gene TRBV27 combines with J gene TRBJ2-6; 11 nucleotides line up with TRBD1. The CDR3 length is 17 residues. V shed 4 bases and J 4 bases; nucleotides not matched to a gene: 6. Germline lookup yields CDR1 MNHEY and CDR2 SMNVEV (reference sequence).